This T cell receptor (beta chain) was sequenced in a study of OX40 agonist ivuxolimab in advanced cancers. Study information: Ivuxolimab is an agonistic anti-OX40 (CD134) antibody, and patients were treated with it. Study results and caveats: Average numbers of expanded clones were greater in CD8+ T cells than in CD4+. Blood T cells, both CD4+ and CD8+, expanded clonally by week 6 at 0.1 to 3.0 mg/kg.

As to this clone: Its antigen is not known.

Data came from immunoSEQ multiplex PCR; TCRdb stores just in-frame clones and leaves some out. The data show some 77,000 clones, approximately 92% seen once. V dropped 8 bases and J dropped 4; count of bases not matched to a gene: 13. Germline V lookup: CDR1 SEHNR, CDR2 FQNEAQ (reference sequence). The CDR3 sequence is 16 residues long. With autoimmune disease history or systemic immunosuppression, patients were excluded. Sequencing was performed on CD4+ or CD8+ T cells sorted from blood, taken in a trial of the OX40 agonist ivuxolimab. This chain uses TRBV7-9 with TRBJ2-3, with TRBD1 matching over 9 bases. This receptor was obtained from an adult with an advanced solid tumor such as melanoma, head and neck, liver or kidney cancer. The CDR3 here is CASRISRDRDADTQYF. Here the CDR3 DNA reads TGTGCCAGCCGAATTTCCCGGGACAGGGATGCAGATACGCAGTATTTT.